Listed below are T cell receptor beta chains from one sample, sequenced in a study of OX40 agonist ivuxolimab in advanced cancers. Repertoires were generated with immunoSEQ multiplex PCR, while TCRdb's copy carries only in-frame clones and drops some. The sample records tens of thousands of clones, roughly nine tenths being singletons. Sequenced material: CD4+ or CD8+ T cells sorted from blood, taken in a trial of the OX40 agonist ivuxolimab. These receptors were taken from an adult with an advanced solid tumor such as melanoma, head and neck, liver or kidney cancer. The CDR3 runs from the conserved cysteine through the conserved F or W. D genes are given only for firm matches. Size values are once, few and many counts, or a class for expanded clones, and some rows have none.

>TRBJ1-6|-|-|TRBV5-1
CASSLDPRYQSPLHF
TGCGCCAGCAGCTTGGACCCCAGGTATCAATCACCCCTCCACTTT
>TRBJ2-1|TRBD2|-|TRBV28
CASSFLDMLAGVFF
TGTGCCAGCAGTTTTTTGGATATGCTAGCGGGAGTGTTCTTC
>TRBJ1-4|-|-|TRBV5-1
CASRGENEKLFF
TGCGCCAGCAGAGGTGAGAATGAAAAACTGTTTTTT
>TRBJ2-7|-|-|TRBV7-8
CASSLYNRGGSEQYF
TGTGCCAGCAGCTTATATAACCGTGGTGGGAGTGAGCAGTACTTC
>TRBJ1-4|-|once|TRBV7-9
CASSSWSAWDEKLFF
TGTGCCAGCAGCTCATGGTCGGCCTGGGATGAAAAACTGTTTTTT
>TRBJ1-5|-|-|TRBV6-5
CASRGRDGKNQPQHF
TGTGCCAGCAGGGGCCGGGACGGGAAAAATCAGCCCCAGCATTTT
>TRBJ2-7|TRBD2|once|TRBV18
CASSLGLAGTYEQYF
TGTGCCAGCTCACTTGGACTAGCGGGGACCTACGAGCAGTACTTC
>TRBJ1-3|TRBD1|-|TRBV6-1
CASRGQTDSGNTIYF
TGTGCCAGCAGGGGACAGACTGACTCTGGAAACACCATATATTTT
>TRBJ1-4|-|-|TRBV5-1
CASRSLGASNEKLFF
TGCGCCAGCCGGTCTCTAGGGGCCAGTAATGAAAAACTGTTTTTT
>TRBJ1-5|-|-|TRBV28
CASSPPGHLYSNQPQHF
TGTGCCAGCAGCCCTCCGGGACACCTCTATAGCAATCAGCCCCAGCATTTT
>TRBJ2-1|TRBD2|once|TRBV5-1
CASSPGSGRAQFGSYNEQFF
TGCGCCAGCAGCCCTGGGAGCGGGAGGGCCCAATTTGGCTCCTACAATGAGCAGTTCTTC